Below are 26 T cell receptor beta chains sequenced from a single sample in a study of control samples from healthy donors and cancer patients (dated by TCRdb to about 2020). Receptor amplification or capture employed the immunoSEQ multiplex PCR assay. Sourced from immuneACCESS, this table was stored by TCRdb with only in-frame sequences that have V and J called. A share of the clones is absent; for the studies checked, an unresolved V gene accounts for under half, and the remainder has no known explanation. Present in this sample are 100,000 to 150,000 clones, around 92% of which were seen just once. Clones ranked in the top ten supply under 0.7% of the sample. Sequencing was performed on PBMCs. Receptor source: a man aged 80 or over with head and neck cancer.

The V and J genes are TRBV5-1 and TRBJ2-5; D call uncertain. Looked up from germline, CDR1 is SGHRS and CDR2 is YFSETQ. V was cut by 4 bases and J by 2 bases, with 12 bases left in between. This CDR3 has 14 residues. Here the CDR3 DNA reads TGCGCCAGCAGCCTCGGTCCGATTCAAGAGACCCAGTACTTC. Translated: CASSLGPIQETQYF.

The J gene is TRBJ1-5, the V gene TRBV2; no clear D gene. The germline V and J ends were trimmed by 2 bases and 6 bases, with 14 bases remaining between them. The CDR3 covers 15 residues. Looked up from germline, CDR1 is SNHLY and CDR2 is FYNNEI. CDR3 DNA sequence: TGTGCCAGCAGTGAAAAAGAGGGTTTCGGTCAGCCCCAGCATTTT. Amino acid sequence: CASSEKEGFGQPQHF.

The chain employs TRBV2 and TRBJ1-5; no reliable D call. This CDR3 is built from 12 residues. The V gene lost 3 bases and the J gene lost 15 bases, with 15 bases spanning the gap. Germline V gene data show CDR1 as SNHLY and CDR2 as FYNNEI. CDR3 coding DNA: TGTGCCAGCAGTGAGGAAGTGGGGTCTGGGCATTTT. As protein: CASSEEVGSGHF.

The J gene is TRBJ2-7, the V gene TRBV24-1; D may be TRBD2 (6 bases). This CDR3 region has 15 residues. V lost 7 bases and J 7 bases, leaving 22 bases between the germline ends. Germline V gene lookup returns CDR1 KGHDR and CDR2 SFDVKD. The CDR3 sequence: CATRSSPRGLCEQYF. Written as DNA, the CDR3 is TGTGCCACCAGATCGTCCCCGCGGGGATTGTGTGAGCAGTACTTC.

The chain is built from TRBV7-6 and TRBJ1-6; TRBD1 matches 8 bases. This CDR3 spans 15 amino acids. J lost 7 bases, V lost 5 bases, and 7 bases had no gene match. Germline CDR1 reads SGHVS; CDR2 reads FNYEAQ. In DNA form, the CDR3 reads TGTGCCAGCAGCCCCTGGACAGGGCTCAATTCACCCCTCCACTTT. Residues: CASSPWTGLNSPLHF. Drawing the rest from reference TRBV7-6 and TRBJ1-6, the complete variable domain is GAGVSQSPRYKVTKRGQDVALRCDPISGHVSLYWYRQALGQGPEFLTYFNYEAQQDKSGLPNDRFSAERPEGSISTLTIQRTEQRDSAMYRCASSPWTGLNSPLHFGNGTRLTVT.

V and J are TRBV7-9 and TRBJ2-2; D remains unclear. Trimming removed 5 bases from V and 5 bases from J, with 3 bases in between. The length of the CDR3 is 11 residues. Germline V gives CDR1 SEHNR, CDR2 FQNEAQ (reference sequence). CDR3: CASSPTGELFF. In nucleotides, the CDR3 is TGTGCCAGCAGCCCAACCGGGGAGCTGTTTTTT.

This chain joins TRBV11-3 and TRBJ2-7, with unresolved D. In germline, CDR1 is SGHNT, CDR2 YENEEA. V lost 5 bases to trimming and J lost 0 bases, with 11 bases between them. This CDR3 is 14 amino acids long. CDR3 DNA: TGTGCCAGCAGCCCTGCACAGAACTCCTACGAGCAGTACTTC. Protein sequence: CASSPAQNSYEQYF.

CDR3 in DNA: TGCGCCAGCAGATCGGGGCCTTCGAACACTGAAGCTTTCTTT. As protein: CASRSGPSNTEAFF. This chain uses TRBV5-1 with TRBJ1-1; D perhaps matches TRBD1 (5 bases). This CDR3 is built from 14 residues. Trimming pared 5 bases from V and 1 base from J, leaving 12 bases between. The germline CDR1 and CDR2 sequences are SGHRS and YFSETQ.

The chain recombines TRBV6-5 with TRBJ1-2; no reliable D call. V dropped 5 bases and J dropped 6 bases, with 10 bases sitting between them. The CDR3 contains 12 residues. Germline lookup yields CDR1 MNHEY and CDR2 SVGAGI. The CDR3: CASSRDGDGYTF. CDR3 DNA sequence: TGTGCCAGCAGTCGAGACGGGGATGGCTACACCTTC.

The chain employs TRBV27 and TRBJ2-5; no firm D call. The germline CDR1 and CDR2 sequences are MNHEY and SMNVEV (reference sequence). The CDR3 length is 18 residues. Trimming took 0 bases from V and 5 from J, leaving 22 bases between them. In DNA, the CDR3 is TGTGCCAGCAGTTTATCGGGTTTTAGGTATTCGAGTTTGGAGACCCAGTACTTC. Amino acids: CASSLSGFRYSSLETQYF.

The V gene is TRBV10-3, the J gene TRBJ1-2; no definite D call. Germline V gene lookup returns CDR1 ENHRY and CDR2 SYGVKD. The V gene lost 4 bases and the J gene lost 6 bases, with 18 bases spanning the gap. The CDR3 has 15 residues. CDR3 residues: CAISVGSPSVNGYTF. CDR3 coding DNA: TGTGCCATCAGTGTCGGCAGCCCAAGCGTTAATGGCTACACCTTC.

This clone occurred once. The gene calls are TRBV20-1 and TRBJ2-7; D is unresolved. The CDR3 loop spans 11 amino acids. Trimming cost V 2 bases and J 1 base, with 3 bases left between them. Germline V CDR1 and CDR2: DFQATT, SNEGSKA (reference sequence). CDR3 DNA sequence: TGCAGTGCTAGAAGTTCCTACGAGCAGTACTTC. As protein: CSARSSYEQYF.

The chain combines TRBV30 with TRBJ1-1; TRBD1 is a possible D gene (5 bases). CDR3 length: 13 residues. The germline V gene encodes CDR1 GTSNPN and CDR2 SVGIG (reference sequence). The V end lost 4 bases, the J end lost 0 bases, and 9 bases lay between the germline ends. CDR3 sequence: CAWNGGMNTEAFF. CDR3 bases: TGTGCCTGGAATGGGGGTATGAACACTGAAGCTTTCTTT.

The chain uses TRBV6-1 and TRBJ2-7; D tentatively reads TRBD1 or TRBD2 (5 bases each). This CDR3 has 16 residues. The germline V gene has CDR1 MNHNS and CDR2 SASEGT. V lost 0 bases and J lost 6, with 18 bases in between. The CDR3 region has the DNA TGTGCCAGCAGTGAAGCGCTTCGGCGACCCGGGGCCGAGCAGTACTTC. As protein: CASSEALRRPGAEQYF.

The chain uses TRBV5-8 and TRBJ1-5; unclear D gene. V lost 7 bases and J 0 bases, leaving 17 bases between the germline ends. Germline-derived CDR1 and CDR2 are SGHTS and YDEGEE. This CDR3 spans 16 amino acids. Written as DNA, the CDR3 is TGTGCCAGCGTGAAGGCGGAAAGTTATAGCAATCAGCCCCAGCATTTT. Translation gives CASVKAESYSNQPQHF.

The chain combines TRBV13 with TRBJ2-7; D ambiguous. The CDR3 covers 14 residues. Germline CDR1 PRHDT, CDR2 FYEKMQ (reference sequence). Trimming shortened V by 5 bases and J by 0 bases, and 11 bases separated the two germline ends. The CDR3 loop reads CASSQGPSSYEQYF. For the CDR3, the DNA is TGTGCCAGCAGCCAAGGACCATCCTCCTACGAGCAGTACTTC. The variable domain in full, completed from reference TRBV13 and TRBJ2-7, reads AAGVIQSPRHLIKEKRETATLKCYPIPRHDTVYWYQQGPGQDPQFLISFYEKMQSDKGSIPDRFSAQQFSDYHSELNMSSLELGDSALYFCASSQGPSSYEQYFGPGTRLTVT.

The chain carries TRBV5-8 and TRBJ2-7; TRBD1 aligns across 8 bases. The germline gives CDR1 SGHTS, CDR2 YDEGEE. The CDR3 is made up of 13 amino acids. Losses at the gene ends were 6 bases for V and 5 bases for J; bases not matched to a gene: 7. The CDR3 reads CASNQGAYDEQYF. The CDR3 bases are TGTGCCAGCAATCAGGGGGCGTATGACGAGCAGTACTTC.

A single count supports this clone. The chain recombines TRBV4-3 with TRBJ1-4; the match to TRBD1 covers 8 bases. CDR3 length: 15 amino acids. The V gene's germline CDR1 is LGHNA and CDR2 YSLEER. The J segment lost 10 bases and the V segment lost 3 bases, leaving 10 bases of the junction unmatched. CDR3 protein: CASSQNRGTVGKLFF. Written as DNA, the CDR3 is TGCGCCAGCAGCCAGAACAGGGGGACCGTCGGAAAACTGTTTTTT.

The CDR3 nucleotides read TGTGCCACCAGCAGAGATAGGGGGACGGTGAACACTGAAGCTTTCTTT. Amino acids: CATSRDRGTVNTEAFF. This chain joins TRBV15 and TRBJ1-1; maybe TRBD1 (6 bases). Germline CDR1 and CDR2: LNHNV and YYDKDF (reference sequence). The ends were cut back, 0 bases at V and 0 bases at J, with 11 bases in the middle. The CDR3 contains 16 residues.

V is TRBV7-2 and J is TRBJ2-2; 9 nucleotides line up with TRBD2. V lost 4 bases to trimming and J lost 4 bases; unmatched junction nucleotides: 7. CDR3 length equals 16 residues. Germline-derived CDR1 and CDR2 are SGHTA and FQGNSA. The CDR3 is CASSSFGGRATGELFF. Written as DNA, the CDR3 is TGTGCCAGCAGCTCCTTTGGCGGGAGGGCCACCGGGGAGCTGTTTTTT.

J is TRBJ1-2 and V is TRBV19; D is ambiguous. Between the trimmed V and J ends, which lost 1 base and 5 bases, there was a span of 14 bases. Germline V CDR1 and CDR2: LNHDA, SQIVND (reference sequence). The CDR3 consists of 15 residues. CDR3 sequence: CASSIVSLLRYGYTF. The CDR3 DNA reads TGTGCCAGTAGTATAGTTTCCCTCCTGAGGTATGGCTACACCTTC.

This clone was picked up one time. The chain is built from TRBV19 and TRBJ2-1; 8 bases are a match to TRBD2. V gave up 2 bases and J gave up 8 bases; unmatched junction bases: 2. Germline V gene data show CDR1 as LNHDA and CDR2 as SQIVND (reference sequence). This CDR3 has 13 amino acids. The CDR3 sequence is CASSIREGDEQFF. The CDR3 DNA follows: TGTGCCAGTAGTATACGGGAGGGCGATGAGCAGTTCTTC.

The chain uses TRBV7-2 and TRBJ2-1; 7 nucleotides match TRBD2. Trimming removed 4 bases from V and 2 bases from J; junction bases left unmatched: 8. The CDR3 is 16 residues long. CDR1 SGHTA and CDR2 FQGNSA come from the germline V gene. The CDR3 loop is CASSYRLAETYNEQFF. The DNA of the CDR3 is TGTGCCAGCAGCTACCGACTAGCCGAGACCTACAATGAGCAGTTCTTC.

V is TRBV6-1 and J is TRBJ2-7, with D maybe TRBD2 (5 bases). The CDR3 is 15 amino acids. Germline V gives CDR1 MNHNS, CDR2 SASEGT. Trimming removed 0 bases at V and 2 bases at J, with 11 bases between. Here the CDR3 reads CASSEAGWGAYEQYF. DNA for the CDR3: TGTGCCAGCAGTGAAGCCGGGTGGGGAGCCTACGAGCAGTACTTC.

The rearrangement uses TRBV7-9 and TRBJ2-4, with TRBD2 as a possible D gene (6 bases). The germline CDR1 and CDR2 sequences are SEHNR and FQNEAQ (reference sequence). Trimming pared 7 bases from V and 4 bases from J, leaving 20 bases between. This CDR3 comprises 16 residues. CDR3 protein: CASTGLPLISKNIQYF. Written as DNA, the CDR3 is TGTGCCAGCACCGGACTACCGTTAATATCTAAAAACATTCAGTACTTC.

The gene calls are TRBV27 and TRBJ2-2; D might be TRBD1 (6 bases). The CDR3 is made up of 19 amino acids. V shed 9 bases and J shed 0 bases, with 26 bases lying between them. CDR1 MNHEY and CDR2 SMNVEV come from the germline V gene (reference sequence). This chain's CDR3 is CARNHCQKTGLPNTGELFF. The CDR3, as DNA: TGTGCCAGGAACCATTGTCAAAAAACAGGGCTTCCGAACACCGGGGAGCTGTTTTTT.